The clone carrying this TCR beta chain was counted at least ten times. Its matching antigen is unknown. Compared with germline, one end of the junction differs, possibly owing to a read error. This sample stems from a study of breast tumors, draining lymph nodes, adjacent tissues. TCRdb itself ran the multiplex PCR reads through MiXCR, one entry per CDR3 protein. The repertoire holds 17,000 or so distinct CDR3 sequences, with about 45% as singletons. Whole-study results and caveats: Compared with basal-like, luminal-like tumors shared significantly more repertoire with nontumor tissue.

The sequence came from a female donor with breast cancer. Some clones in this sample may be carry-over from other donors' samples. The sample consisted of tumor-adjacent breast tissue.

CDR3 residues: CGAMDALKGYEQYF. DNA for the CDR3: TGCGGTGCTATGGACGCTTTGAAGGGCTACGAGCAGTATTTC. V is TRBV20-1 and J is TRBJ2-7; D gene uncertain. The CDR3 is 14 amino acids. Germline V gene lookup returns CDR1 DFQATT and CDR2 SNEGSKA (reference sequence).